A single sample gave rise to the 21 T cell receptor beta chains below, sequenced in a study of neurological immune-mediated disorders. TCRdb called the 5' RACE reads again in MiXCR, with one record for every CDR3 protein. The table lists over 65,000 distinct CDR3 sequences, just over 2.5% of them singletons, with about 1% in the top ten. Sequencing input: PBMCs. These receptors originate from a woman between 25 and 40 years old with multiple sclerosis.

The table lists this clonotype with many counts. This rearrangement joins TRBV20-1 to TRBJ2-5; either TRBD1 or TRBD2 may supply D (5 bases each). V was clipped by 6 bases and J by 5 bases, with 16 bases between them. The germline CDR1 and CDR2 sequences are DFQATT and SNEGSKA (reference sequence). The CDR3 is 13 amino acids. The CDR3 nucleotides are TGCAGTGCACCACTAGAAGGGGTGGAGACCCAGTACTTC. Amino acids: CSAPLEGVETQYF.

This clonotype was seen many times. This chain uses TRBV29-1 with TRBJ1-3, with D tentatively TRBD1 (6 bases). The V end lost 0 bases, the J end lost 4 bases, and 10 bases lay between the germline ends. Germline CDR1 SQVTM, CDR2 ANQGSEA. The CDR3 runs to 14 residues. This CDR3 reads CSVEDRGGGNTIYF. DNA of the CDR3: TGCAGCGTTGAAGACAGGGGAGGCGGAAACACCATATATTTT.

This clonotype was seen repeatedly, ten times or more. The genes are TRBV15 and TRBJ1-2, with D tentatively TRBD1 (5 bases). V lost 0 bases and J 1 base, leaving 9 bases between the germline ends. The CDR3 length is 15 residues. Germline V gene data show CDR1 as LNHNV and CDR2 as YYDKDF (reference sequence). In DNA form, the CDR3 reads TGTGCCACCAGCAGAGAAGGACACAGTAACTATGGCTACACCTTC. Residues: CATSREGHSNYGYTF.

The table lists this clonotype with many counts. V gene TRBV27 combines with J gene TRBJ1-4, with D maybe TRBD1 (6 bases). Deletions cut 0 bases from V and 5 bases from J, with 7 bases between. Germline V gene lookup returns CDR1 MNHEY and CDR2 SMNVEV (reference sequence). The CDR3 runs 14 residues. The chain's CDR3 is CASSLSRGNEKLFF. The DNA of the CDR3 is TGTGCCAGCAGTTTATCGAGGGGGAATGAAAAACTGTTTTTT.

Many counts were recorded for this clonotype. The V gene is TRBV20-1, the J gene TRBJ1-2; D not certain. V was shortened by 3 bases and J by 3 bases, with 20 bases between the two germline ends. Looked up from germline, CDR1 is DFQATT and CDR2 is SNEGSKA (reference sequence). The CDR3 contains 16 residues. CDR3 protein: CSASTLPVRSDYGYTF. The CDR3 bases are TGCAGTGCTAGTACCCTCCCCGTCAGGTCGGACTATGGCTACACCTTC.

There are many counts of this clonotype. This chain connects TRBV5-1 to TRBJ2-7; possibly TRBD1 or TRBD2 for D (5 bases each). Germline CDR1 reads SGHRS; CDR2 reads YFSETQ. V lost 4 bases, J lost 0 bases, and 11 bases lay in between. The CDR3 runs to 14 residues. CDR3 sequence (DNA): TGCGCCAGCAGCCCAGGGACGAGCTCCTACGAGCAGTACTTC. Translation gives CASSPGTSSYEQYF.

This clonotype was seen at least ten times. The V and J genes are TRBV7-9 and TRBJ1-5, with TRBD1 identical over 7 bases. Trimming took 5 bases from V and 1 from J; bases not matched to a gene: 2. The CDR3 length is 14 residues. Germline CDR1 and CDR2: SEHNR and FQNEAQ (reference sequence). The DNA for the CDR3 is TGTGCCAGCAGCCCGACAGGGAGCAATCAGCCCCAGCATTTT. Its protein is CASSPTGSNQPQHF.

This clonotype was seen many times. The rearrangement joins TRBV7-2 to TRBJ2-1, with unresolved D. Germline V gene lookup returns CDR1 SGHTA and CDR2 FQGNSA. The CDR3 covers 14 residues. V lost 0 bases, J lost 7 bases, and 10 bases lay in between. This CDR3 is CASSLALRRNEQFF. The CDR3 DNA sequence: TGTGCCAGCAGCTTAGCGCTTCGGCGAAATGAGCAGTTCTTC. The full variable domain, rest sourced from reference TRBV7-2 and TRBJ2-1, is GAGVSQSPSNKVTEKGKDVELRCDPISGHTALYWYRQSLGQGLEFLIYFQGNSAPDKSGLPSDRFSAERTGGSVSTLTIQRTQQEDSAVYLCASSLALRRNEQFFGPGTRLTVL.

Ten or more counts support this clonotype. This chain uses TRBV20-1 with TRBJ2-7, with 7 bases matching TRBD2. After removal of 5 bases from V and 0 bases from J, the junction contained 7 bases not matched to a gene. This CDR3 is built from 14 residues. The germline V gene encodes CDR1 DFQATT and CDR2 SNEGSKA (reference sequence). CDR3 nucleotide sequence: TGCAGTGCTCGCATAGCGGGTGTCTCCTACGAGCAGTACTTC. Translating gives CSARIAGVSYEQYF.

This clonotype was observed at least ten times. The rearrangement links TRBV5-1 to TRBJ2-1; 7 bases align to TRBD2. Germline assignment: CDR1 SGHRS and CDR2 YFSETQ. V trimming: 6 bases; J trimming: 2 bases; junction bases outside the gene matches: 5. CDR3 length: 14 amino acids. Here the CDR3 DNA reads TGCGCCAGCACCAGGAGCGGGGCCTACAATGAGCAGTTCTTC. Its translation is CASTRSGAYNEQFF.

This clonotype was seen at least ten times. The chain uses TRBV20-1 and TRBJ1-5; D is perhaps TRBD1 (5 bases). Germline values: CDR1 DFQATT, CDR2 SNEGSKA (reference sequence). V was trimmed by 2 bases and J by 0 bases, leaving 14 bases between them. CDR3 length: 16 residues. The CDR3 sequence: CSARKAGQNSNQPQHF. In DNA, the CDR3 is TGCAGTGCTAGAAAGGCGGGGCAGAATAGCAATCAGCCCCAGCATTTT.

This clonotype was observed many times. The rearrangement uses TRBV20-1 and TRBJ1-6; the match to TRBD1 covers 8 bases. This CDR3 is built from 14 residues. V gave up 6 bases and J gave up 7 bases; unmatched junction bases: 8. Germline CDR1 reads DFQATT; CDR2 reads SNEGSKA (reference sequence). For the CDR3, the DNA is TGCAGTGCCCGGACAGGGCCAGACAATTCACCCCTCCACTTT. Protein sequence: CSARTGPDNSPLHF.

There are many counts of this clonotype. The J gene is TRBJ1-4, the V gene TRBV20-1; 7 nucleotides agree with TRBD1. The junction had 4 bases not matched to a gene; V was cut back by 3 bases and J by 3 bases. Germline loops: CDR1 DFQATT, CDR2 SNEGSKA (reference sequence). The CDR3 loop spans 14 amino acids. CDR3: CSARPGQSNEKLFF. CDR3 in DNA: TGCAGTGCTAGGCCGGGACAGTCTAATGAAAAACTGTTTTTT.

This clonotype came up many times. Written as DNA, the CDR3 is TGTGCCCTCCAAGGTCCGTCTAGCACAGATACGCAGTATTTT. As protein: CALQGPSSTDTQYF. The chain has TRBV28 and TRBJ2-3, with no clear D. The CDR3 has 14 amino acids. The V gene lost 11 bases and the J gene lost 0 bases, with 15 bases spanning the gap. Per germline, CDR1 MDHEN and CDR2 SYDVKM.

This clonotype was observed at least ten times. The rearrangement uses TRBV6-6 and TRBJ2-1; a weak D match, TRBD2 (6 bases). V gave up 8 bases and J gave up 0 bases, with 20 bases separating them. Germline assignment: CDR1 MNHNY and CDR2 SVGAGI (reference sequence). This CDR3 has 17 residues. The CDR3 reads CASFAGGINPSYNEQFF. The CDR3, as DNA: TGTGCCAGCTTCGCGGGCGGGATAAATCCCTCCTACAATGAGCAGTTCTTC.

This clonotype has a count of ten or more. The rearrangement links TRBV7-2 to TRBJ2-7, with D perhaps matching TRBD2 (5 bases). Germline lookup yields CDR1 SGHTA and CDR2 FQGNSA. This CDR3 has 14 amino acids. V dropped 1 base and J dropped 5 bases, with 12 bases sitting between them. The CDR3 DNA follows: TGTGCCAGCAGCTTAGGGAGTAGCGCTAACGAGCAGTACTTC. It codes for CASSLGSSANEQYF.

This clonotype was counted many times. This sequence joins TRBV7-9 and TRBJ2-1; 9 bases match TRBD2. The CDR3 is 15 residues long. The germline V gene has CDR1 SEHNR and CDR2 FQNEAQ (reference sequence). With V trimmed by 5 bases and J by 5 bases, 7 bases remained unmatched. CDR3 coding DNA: TGTGCCAGCAGCGCTAGCGGGATGAACCACAATGAGCAGTTCTTC. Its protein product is CASSASGMNHNEQFF.

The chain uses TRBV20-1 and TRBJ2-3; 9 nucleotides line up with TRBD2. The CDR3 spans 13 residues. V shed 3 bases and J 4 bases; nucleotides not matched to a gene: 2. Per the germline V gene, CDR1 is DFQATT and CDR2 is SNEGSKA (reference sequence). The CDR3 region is CSARGLAPDTQYF. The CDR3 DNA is TGCAGTGCTAGGGGACTAGCCCCAGATACGCAGTATTTT.

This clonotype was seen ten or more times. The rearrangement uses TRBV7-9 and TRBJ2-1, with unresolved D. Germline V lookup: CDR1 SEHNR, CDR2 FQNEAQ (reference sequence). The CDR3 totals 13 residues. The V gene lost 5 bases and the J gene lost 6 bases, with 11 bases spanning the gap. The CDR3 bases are TGTGCCAGCAGCCGATCTCCCCCCAATGAGCAGTTCTTC. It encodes CASSRSPPNEQFF.

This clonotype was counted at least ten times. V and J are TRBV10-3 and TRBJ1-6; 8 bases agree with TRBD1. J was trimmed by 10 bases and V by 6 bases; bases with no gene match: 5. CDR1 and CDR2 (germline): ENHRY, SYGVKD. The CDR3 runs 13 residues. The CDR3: CAISQDRDSPLHF. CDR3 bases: TGTGCCATCAGCCAGGACAGGGACTCACCCCTCCACTTT.

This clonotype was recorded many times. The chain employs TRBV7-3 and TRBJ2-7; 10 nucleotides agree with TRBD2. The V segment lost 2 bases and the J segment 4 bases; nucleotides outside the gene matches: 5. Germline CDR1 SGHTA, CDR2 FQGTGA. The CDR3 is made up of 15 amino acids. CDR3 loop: CASSLQAGGTYEQYF. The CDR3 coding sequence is TGTGCCAGCAGCTTACAAGCGGGAGGGACTTACGAGCAGTACTTC.